This T cell receptor beta chain was retrieved from a study of cytomegalovirus exposure and HLA in healthy donors. Study at large: Falling in the Caucasian-associated ancestry cluster were about 83% of some 400 genotyped donors.

For this clone: What it recognizes is unknown.

Findings and caveats of the study: TRBV6-2, TRBV6-3 and some other V segments were unresolvable in 87-base-pair reads. Clonal expansion, a later analysis showed, was greater in HLA-associated TCR beta chains than in equally common others. Sequencing probably produced one cluster of sequence variants that were highly shared.

Amplification used 60 Vbeta primers and 13 Jbeta primers. The data were produced by immunoSEQ multiplex PCR, yet TCRdb's version contains in-frame clones alone and is incomplete. The sample yields around 140,000 clones, 75% to 90% seen once. This CDR3 is 14 amino acids long. V lost 2 bases to trimming and J lost 15 bases; unmatched junction nucleotides: 7. The germline CDR1 and CDR2 sequences are MDHEN and SYDVKM. The rearrangement joins TRBV28 to TRBJ2-2; 12 bases map to TRBD2. The source of this sequence is a woman aged 25 to 45 in good health and CMV-seronegative. Sequenced sample: PBMCs. CDR3 amino acids: CASSLQGLAGLMFF. CDR3 in DNA: TGTGCCAGCAGTTTACAGGGACTAGCGGGTCTGATGTTTTTT.